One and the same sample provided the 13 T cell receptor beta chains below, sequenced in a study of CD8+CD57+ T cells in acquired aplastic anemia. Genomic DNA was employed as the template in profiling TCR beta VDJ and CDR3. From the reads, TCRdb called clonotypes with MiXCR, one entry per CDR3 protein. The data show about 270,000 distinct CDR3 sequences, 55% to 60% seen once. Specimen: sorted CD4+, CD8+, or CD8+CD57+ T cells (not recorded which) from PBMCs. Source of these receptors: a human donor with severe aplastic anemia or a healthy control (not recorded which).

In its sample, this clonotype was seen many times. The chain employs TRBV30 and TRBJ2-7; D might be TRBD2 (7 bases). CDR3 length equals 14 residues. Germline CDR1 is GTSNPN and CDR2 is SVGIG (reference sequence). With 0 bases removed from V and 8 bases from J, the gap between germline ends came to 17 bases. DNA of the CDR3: TGTGCCTGGAGTGTGGGGGGGGCCGCTGGAAAGCAGTACTTC. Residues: CAWSVGGAAGKQYF.

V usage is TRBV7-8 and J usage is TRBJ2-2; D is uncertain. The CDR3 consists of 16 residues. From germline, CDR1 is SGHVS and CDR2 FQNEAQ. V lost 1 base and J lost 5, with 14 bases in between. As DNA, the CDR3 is TGTGCCAGCAGCTTAGAATGGTCGGCGACTACCGGGGAGCTGTTTTTT. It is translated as CASSLEWSATTGELFF.

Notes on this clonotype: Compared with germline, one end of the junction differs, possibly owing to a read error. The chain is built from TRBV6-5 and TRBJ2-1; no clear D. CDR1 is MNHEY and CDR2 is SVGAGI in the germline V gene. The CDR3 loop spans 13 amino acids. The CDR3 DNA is TGTGCCAGCAGTGAAGAGACCTACAATGAACAGTTCTTC. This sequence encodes CASSEETYNEQFF.

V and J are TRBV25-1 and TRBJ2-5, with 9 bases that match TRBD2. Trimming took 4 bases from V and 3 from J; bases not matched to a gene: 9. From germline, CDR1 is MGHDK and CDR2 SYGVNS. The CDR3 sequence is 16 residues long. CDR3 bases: TGTGCCAGCAGTGGGTCAGCGGGGGGCGTAAAAGAGACCCAGTACTTC. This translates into CASSGSAGGVKETQYF.

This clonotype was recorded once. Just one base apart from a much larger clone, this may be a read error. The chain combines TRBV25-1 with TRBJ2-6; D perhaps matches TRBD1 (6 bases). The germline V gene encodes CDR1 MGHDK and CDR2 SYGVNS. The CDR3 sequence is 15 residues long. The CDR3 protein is CASSPRGSGANVPTF. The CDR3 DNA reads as TGTGCCAGCAGTCCTAGGGGGTCTGGGGCCAACGTCCCGACTTTC.

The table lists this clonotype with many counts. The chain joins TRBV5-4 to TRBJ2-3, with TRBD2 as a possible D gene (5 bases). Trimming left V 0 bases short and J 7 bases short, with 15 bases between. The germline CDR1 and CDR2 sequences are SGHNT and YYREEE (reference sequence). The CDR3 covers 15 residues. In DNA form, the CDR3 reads TGTGCCAGCAGCTTGGATTCGGGGAGTGATAATACGCAGTATTTT. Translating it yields CASSLDSGSDNTQYF.

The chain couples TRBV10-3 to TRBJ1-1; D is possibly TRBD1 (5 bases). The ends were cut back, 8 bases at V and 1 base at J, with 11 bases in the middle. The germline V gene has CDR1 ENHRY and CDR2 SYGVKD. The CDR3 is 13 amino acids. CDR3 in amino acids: CAIAGTGNTEAFF. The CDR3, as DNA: TGTGCCATCGCCGGGACCGGGAACACTGAAGCTTTCTTT.

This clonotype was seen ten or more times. CDR3 amino acids: CASSLAGTAGDGYTF. Written as DNA, the CDR3 is TGTGCCAGCAGCTTAGCAGGGACAGCCGGGGATGGCTACACCTTC. The V and J genes are TRBV7-9 and TRBJ1-2, with 7 bases that match TRBD1. After removal of 0 bases from V and 6 bases from J, the junction contained 7 bases not matched to a gene. Germline CDR1 reads SEHNR; CDR2 reads FQNEAQ (reference sequence). CDR3 length: 15 residues.

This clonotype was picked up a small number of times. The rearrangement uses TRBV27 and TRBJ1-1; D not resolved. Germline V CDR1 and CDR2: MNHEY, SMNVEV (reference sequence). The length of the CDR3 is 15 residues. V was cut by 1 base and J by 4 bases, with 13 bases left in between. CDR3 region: CASSLLGSGSTEAFF. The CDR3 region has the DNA TGTGCCAGCAGTTTATTGGGGTCGGGTTCCACTGAAGCTTTCTTT.

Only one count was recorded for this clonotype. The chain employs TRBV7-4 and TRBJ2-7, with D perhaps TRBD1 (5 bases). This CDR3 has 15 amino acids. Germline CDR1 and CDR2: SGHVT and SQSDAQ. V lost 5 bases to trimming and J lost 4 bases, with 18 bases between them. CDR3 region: CASSPPQGRQYEQYF. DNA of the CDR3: TGTGCCAGCAGCCCCCCCCAGGGTAGGCAATACGAGCAGTACTTC.

CDR3 DNA sequence: TGTGCCAGCAGCCCCCCGGGCTCCTACAATGAGCAGTTCTTC. Protein: CASSPPGSYNEQFF. The rearrangement joins TRBV7-2 to TRBJ2-1; D is ambiguous. V lost 5 bases, J lost 0 bases, and 8 bases lay in between. The CDR3 contains 14 residues. Germline loops: CDR1 SGHTA, CDR2 FQGNSA. Complete variable domain (other parts from reference TRBV7-2 and TRBJ2-1): GAGVSQSPSNKVTEKGKDVELRCDPISGHTALYWYRQSLGQGLEFLIYFQGNSAPDKSGLPSDRFSAERTGGSVSTLTIQRTQQEDSAVYLCASSPPGSYNEQFFGPGTRLTVL.

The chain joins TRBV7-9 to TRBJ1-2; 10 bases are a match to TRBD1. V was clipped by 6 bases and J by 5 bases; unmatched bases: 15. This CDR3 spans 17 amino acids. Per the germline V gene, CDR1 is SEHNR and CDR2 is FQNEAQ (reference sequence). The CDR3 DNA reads TGTGCCAGCAGTCTAATCGGGACAGGGGTTGCGCTGTATGGCTACACCTTC. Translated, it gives CASSLIGTGVALYGYTF.

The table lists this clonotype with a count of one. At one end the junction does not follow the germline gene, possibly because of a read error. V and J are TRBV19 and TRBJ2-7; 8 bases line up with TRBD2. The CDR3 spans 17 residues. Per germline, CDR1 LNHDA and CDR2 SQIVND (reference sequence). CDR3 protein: CASSIQQRRGASHEQYF. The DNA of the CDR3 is TGTGCCAGTAGTATTCAGCAAAGGCGGGGGGCCTCCCACGAGCAGTACTTC.